These 5 T cell receptor beta chains originate from one sample sequenced in a study of chemoradiotherapy in HPV16-positive cancers. TCRdb's copy holds only in-frame clones and misses some; the assay was immunoSEQ multiplex PCR. The sample has approximately 12,000 clones; around 73% are singletons. Sampling took place from a patient who underwent chemoradiotherapy. All receptors derive from a human donor with HPV-associated anogenital cancer.

Only a few counts were recorded for this clone. V and J are TRBV7-2 and TRBJ2-7, with 7 bases that match TRBD1. The CDR3 spans 15 residues. Germline lookup yields CDR1 SGHTA and CDR2 FQGNSA. V lost 3 bases to trimming and J lost 2 bases; unmatched junction nucleotides: 7. CDR3 residues: CASSFRQGYAYEQYF. CDR3 nucleotide sequence: TGTGCCAGCAGCTTCCGACAGGGTTATGCCTACGAGCAGTACTTC.

The chain combines TRBV27 with TRBJ2-4, with TRBD2 identical over 7 bases. V dropped 5 bases and J dropped 16; count of bases not matched to a gene: 8. Germline CDR1 MNHEY, CDR2 SMNVEV (reference sequence). CDR3 length equals 11 residues. The CDR3 here is CASSTGLVLYF. DNA of the CDR3: TGTGCCAGCAGTACCGGACTAGTCCTATACTTC.

The table lists this clone with a few counts. The chain carries TRBV4-1 and TRBJ2-7; D uncertain. V lost 1 base and J 12 bases, leaving 16 bases between the germline ends. The germline CDR1 and CDR2 sequences are MGHRA and YSYEKL. CDR3 length equals 13 residues. CDR3 protein: CASSQVVLGLPYF. The CDR3 DNA reads as TGCGCCAGCAGCCAAGTGGTACTTGGTTTACCGTACTTC.

The chain couples TRBV19 to TRBJ1-1, with unresolved D. The CDR3 contains 13 residues. Trimming shortened V by 0 bases and J by 5 bases, and 7 bases separated the two germline ends. The germline V gene has CDR1 LNHDA and CDR2 SQIVND (reference sequence). Here the CDR3 DNA reads TGTGCCAGTAGTATAGATATGGAAACTGAAGCTTTCTTT. Translated, it gives CASSIDMETEAFF.

The V and J genes are TRBV5-5 and TRBJ2-5; D is unresolved. The CDR3 runs to 13 residues. The V and J ends lost 4 bases and 5 bases respectively, with 12 bases between them. CDR1 and CDR2 from the germline V gene are SGHKS and YYEKEE (reference sequence). The CDR3 is CASSLSVEETQYF. DNA for the CDR3: TGTGCCAGCAGCCTGTCAGTAGAGGAGACCCAGTACTTC.